This TCR beta chain was sequenced for a study of CD8+ T cells in alopecia areata. Germline V gene sequence: CDR1 SGDLS, CDR2 YYNGEE. The V and J ends lost 2 bases and 6 bases, in that order; junction bases with no gene match: 4. This CDR3 has 14 amino acids. RNA extraction and reverse transcription yielded cDNA as sequencing template. The assay was immunoSEQ multiplex PCR, and TCRdb's table has in-frame clones only and misses some. The data contain approximately 180,000 clones, 50% to 60% of them seen just once; the ten biggest clones take up about 15%. The chain joins TRBV9 to TRBJ2-3; 9 bases are shared with TRBD2. The source is a human donor with alopecia areata. The specimen comprised CD4+ T cells sorted from blood, sampled at week 0. CDR3 protein: CASSVLAGDDTQYF. CDR3 in DNA: TGTGCCAGCAGCGTGTTAGCGGGGGACGATACGCAGTATTTT.